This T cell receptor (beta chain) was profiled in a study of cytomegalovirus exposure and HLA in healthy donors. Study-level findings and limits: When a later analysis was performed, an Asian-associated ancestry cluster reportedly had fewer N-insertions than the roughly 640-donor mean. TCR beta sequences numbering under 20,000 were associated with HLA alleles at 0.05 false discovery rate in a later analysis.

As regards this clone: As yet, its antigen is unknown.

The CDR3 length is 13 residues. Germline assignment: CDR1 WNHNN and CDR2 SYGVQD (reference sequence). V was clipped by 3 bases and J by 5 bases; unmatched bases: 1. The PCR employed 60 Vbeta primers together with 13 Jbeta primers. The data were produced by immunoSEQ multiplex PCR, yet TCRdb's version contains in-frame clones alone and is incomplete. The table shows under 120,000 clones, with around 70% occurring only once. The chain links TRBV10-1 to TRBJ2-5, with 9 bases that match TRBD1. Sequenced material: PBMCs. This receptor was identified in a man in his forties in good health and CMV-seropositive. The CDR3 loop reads CASSEGTGETQYF. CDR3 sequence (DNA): TGCGCCAGCAGTGAAGGGACAGGGGAGACCCAGTACTTC.